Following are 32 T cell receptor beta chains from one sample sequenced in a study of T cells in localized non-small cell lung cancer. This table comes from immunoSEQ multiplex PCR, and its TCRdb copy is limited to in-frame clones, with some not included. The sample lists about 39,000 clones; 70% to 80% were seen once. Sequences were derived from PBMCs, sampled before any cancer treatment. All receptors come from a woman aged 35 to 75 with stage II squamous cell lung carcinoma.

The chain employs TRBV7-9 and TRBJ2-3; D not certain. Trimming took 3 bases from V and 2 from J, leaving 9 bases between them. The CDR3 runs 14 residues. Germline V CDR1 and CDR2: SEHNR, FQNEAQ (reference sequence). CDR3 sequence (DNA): TGTGCCAGCAGCTTCCGGATTTACACAGATACGCAGTATTTT. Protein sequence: CASSFRIYTDTQYF.

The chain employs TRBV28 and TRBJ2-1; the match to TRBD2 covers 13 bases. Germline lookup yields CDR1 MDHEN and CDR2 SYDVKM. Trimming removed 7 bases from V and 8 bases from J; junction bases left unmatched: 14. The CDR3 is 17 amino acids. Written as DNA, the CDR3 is TGTGCCAGCAAAGAACTAGCGGGAGGGTCTCCTTGGGATGAGCAGTTCTTC. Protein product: CASKELAGGSPWDEQFF.

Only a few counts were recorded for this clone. CDR3: CASSQDSHTDTQYF. Written as DNA, the CDR3 is TGCGCCAGCAGCCAGGACAGTCACACAGATACGCAGTATTTT. The chain is built from TRBV5-1 and TRBJ2-3, with TRBD1 as a possible D gene (6 bases). The CDR3 spans 14 residues. Trimming cost V 4 bases and J 2 bases, with 11 bases left between them. The V gene's germline CDR1 is SGHRS and CDR2 YFSETQ.

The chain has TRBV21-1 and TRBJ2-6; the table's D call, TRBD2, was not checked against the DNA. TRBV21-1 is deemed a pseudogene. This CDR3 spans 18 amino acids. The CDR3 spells CASSKTSGGISGANVLTF. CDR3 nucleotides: TGTGCCAGCAGCAAGACTAGCGGGGGGATCTCTGGGGCCAACGTCCTGACTTTC.

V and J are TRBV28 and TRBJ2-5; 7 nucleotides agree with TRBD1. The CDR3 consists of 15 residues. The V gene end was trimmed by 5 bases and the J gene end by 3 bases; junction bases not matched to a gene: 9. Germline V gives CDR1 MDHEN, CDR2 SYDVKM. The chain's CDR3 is CASSTHRGGEETQYF. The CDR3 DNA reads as TGTGCCAGCAGTACCCACAGGGGTGGGGAAGAGACCCAGTACTTC.

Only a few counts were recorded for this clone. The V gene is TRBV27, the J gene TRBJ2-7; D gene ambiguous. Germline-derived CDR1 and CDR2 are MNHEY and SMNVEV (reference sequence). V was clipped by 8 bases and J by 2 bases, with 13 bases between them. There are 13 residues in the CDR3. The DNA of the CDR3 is TGTGCCAGCGCCCCCCATTCAACCTACGAGCAGTACTTC. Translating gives CASAPHSTYEQYF.

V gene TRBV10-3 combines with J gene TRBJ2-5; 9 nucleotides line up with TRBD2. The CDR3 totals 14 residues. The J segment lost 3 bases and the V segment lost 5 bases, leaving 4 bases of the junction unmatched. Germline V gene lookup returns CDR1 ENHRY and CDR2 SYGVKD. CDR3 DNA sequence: TGTGCCATCAGTCTATTAGCGGGGGAAGAGACCCAGTACTTC. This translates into CAISLLAGEETQYF.

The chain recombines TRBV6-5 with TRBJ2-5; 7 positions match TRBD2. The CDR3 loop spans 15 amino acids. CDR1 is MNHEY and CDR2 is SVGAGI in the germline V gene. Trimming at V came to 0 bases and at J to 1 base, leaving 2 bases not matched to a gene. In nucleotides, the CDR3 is TGTGCCAGCAGTTACTCGGCTAGCGGCCAAGAGACCCAGTACTTC. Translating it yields CASSYSASGQETQYF.

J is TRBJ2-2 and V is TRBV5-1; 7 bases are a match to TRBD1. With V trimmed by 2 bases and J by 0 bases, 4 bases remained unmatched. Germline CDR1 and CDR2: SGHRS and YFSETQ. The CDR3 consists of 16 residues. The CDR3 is CASSLSGTANTGELFF. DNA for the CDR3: TGCGCCAGCAGCTTATCCGGGACAGCGAACACCGGGGAGCTGTTTTTT.

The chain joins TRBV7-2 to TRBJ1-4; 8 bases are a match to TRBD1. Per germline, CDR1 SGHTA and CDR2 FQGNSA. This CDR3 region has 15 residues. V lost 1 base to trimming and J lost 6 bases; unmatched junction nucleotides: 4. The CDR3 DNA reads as TGTGCCAGCAGCTTAGGGACAGGGCTGGATGAAAAACTGTTTTTT. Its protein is CASSLGTGLDEKLFF.

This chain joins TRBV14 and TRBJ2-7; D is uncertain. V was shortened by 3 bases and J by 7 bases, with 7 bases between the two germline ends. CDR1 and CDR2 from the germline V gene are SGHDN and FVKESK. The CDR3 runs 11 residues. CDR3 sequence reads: CASSHGEEQYF. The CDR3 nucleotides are TGTGCCAGCAGCCATGGCGAGGAGCAGTACTTC.

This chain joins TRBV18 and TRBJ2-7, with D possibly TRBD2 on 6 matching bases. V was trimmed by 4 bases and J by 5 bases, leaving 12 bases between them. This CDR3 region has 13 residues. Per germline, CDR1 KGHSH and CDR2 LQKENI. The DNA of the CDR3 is TGTGCCAGCTCACTGTCCCCGGGGGACGAGCAGTACTTC. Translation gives CASSLSPGDEQYF.

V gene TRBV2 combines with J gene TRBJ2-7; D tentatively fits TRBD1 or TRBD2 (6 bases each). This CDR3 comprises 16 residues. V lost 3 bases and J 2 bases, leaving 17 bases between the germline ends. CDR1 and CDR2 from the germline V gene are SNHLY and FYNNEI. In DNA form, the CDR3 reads TGTGCCAGCAGTGATCAGGGAGGAGAGGGGGCCTACGAGCAGTACTTC. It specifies CASSDQGGEGAYEQYF.

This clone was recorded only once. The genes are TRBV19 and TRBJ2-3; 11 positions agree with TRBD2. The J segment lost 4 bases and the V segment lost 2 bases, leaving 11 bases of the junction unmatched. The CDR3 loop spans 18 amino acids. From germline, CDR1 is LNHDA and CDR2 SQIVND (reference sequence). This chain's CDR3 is CASSINPSGGSLSDTQYF. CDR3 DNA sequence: TGTGCCAGTAGTATAAACCCTAGCGGGGGGTCCCTCTCAGATACGCAGTATTTT.

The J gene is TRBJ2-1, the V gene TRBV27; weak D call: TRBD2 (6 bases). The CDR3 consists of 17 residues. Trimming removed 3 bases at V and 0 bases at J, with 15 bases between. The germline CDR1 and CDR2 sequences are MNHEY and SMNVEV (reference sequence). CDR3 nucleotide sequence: TGTGCCAGCAGTTTTACGCTAGCGCCTAGCTCCTACAATGAGCAGTTCTTC. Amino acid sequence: CASSFTLAPSSYNEQFF.

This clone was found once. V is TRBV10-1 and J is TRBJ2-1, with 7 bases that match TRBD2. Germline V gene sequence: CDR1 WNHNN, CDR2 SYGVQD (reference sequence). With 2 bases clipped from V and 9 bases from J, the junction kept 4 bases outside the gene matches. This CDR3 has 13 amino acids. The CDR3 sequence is CASSETSVGEQFF. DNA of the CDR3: TGCGCCAGCAGTGAGACTAGCGTTGGTGAGCAGTTCTTC.

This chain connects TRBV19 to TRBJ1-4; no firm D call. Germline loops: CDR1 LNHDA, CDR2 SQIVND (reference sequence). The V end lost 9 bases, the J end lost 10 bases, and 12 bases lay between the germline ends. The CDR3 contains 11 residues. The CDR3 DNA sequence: TGTGCCAGCTCCCTCCTAGGAAAACTGTTTTTT. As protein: CASSLLGKLFF.

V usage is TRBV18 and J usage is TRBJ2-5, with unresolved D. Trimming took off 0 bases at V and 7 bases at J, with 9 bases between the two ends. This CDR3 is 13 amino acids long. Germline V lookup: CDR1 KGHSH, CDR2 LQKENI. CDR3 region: CASSPPEVGTQYF. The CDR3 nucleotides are TGTGCCAGCTCACCACCGGAAGTCGGGACCCAGTACTTC.

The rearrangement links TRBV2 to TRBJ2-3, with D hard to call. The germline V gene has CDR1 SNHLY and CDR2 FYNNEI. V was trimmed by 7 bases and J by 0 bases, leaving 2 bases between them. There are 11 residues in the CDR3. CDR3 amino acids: CASTSTDTQYF. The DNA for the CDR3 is TGTGCCAGCACAAGCACAGATACGCAGTATTTT.

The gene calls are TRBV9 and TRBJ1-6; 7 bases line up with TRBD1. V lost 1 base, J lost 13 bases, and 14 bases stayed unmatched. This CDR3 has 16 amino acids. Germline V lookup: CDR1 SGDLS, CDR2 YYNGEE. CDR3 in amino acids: CASSVSTGDRELPLHF. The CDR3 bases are TGTGCCAGCAGCGTAAGTACAGGGGATCGAGAGTTGCCCCTCCACTTT.

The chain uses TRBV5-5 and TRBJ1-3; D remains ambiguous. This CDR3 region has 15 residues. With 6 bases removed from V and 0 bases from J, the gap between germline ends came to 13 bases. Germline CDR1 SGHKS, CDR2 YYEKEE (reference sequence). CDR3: CASTRIPYSGNTIYF. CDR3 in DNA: TGTGCCAGCACCCGAATACCGTACTCTGGAAACACCATATATTTT.

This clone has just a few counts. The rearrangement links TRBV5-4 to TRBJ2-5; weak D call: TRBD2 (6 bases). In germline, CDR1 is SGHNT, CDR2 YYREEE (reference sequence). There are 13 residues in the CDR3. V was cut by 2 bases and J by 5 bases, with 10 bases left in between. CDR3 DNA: TGTGCCAGCAGCTTAGTTGGAGGGGAGACCCAGTACTTC. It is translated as CASSLVGGETQYF.

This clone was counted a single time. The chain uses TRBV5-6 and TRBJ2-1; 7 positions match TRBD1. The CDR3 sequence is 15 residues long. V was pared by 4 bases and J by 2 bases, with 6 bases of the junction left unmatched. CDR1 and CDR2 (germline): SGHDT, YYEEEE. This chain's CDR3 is CASSQQGTPYNEQFF. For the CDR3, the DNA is TGTGCCAGCAGCCAACAGGGGACACCCTACAATGAGCAGTTCTTC.

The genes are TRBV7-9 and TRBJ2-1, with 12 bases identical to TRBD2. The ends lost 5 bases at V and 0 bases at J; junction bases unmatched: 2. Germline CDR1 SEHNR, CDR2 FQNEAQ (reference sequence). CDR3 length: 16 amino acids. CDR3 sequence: CASSGLAGSSYNEQFF. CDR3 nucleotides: TGTGCCAGCAGCGGACTAGCGGGGAGCTCCTACAATGAGCAGTTCTTC.

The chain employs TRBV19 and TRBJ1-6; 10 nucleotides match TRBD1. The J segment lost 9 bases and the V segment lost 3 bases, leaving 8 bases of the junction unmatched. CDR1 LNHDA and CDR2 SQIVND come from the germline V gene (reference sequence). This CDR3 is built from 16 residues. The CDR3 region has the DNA TGTGCCAGTAGTATTTTGGAGACAGGGGGCTCTTCACCCCTCCACTTT. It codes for CASSILETGGSSPLHF.

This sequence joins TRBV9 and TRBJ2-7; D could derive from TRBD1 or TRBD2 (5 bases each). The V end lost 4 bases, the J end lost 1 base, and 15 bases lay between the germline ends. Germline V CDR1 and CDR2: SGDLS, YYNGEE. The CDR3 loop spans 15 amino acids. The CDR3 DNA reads TGTGCCAGCAGCTCGGCCGGGACCCCATCCTACGAGCAGTACTTC. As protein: CASSSAGTPSYEQYF.

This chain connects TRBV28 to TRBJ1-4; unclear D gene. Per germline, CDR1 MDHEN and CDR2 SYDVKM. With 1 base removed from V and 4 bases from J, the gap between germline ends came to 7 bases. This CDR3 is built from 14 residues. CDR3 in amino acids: CASSLSQNNEKLFF. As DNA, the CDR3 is TGTGCCAGCAGTTTATCACAGAATAATGAAAAACTGTTTTTT.

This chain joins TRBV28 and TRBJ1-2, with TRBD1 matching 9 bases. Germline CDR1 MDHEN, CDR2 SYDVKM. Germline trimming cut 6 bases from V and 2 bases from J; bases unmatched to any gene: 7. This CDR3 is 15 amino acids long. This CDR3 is CASRLTGGRNYGYTF. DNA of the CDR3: TGTGCCAGCAGACTTACAGGGGGCAGGAACTATGGCTACACCTTC.

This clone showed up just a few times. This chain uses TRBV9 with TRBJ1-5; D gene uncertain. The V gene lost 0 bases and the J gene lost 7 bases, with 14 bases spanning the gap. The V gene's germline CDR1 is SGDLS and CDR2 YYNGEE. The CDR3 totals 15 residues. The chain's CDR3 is CASSVGVIGSQPQHF. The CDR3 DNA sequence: TGTGCCAGCAGCGTAGGGGTTATTGGTTCCCAGCCCCAGCATTTT. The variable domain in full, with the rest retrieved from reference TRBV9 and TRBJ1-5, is DSGVTQTPKHLITATGQRVTLRCSPRSGDLSVYWYQQSLDQGLQFLIQYYNGEERAKGNILERFSAQQFPDLHSELNLSSLELGDSALYFCASSVGVIGSQPQHFGDGTRLSIL.

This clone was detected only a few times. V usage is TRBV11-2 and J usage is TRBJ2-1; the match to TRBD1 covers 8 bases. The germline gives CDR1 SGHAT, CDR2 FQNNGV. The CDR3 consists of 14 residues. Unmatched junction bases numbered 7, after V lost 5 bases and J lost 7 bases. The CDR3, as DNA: TGTGCCAGCAGCCACGGGACAGGTGGGAATGAGCAGTTCTTC. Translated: CASSHGTGGNEQFF.

CDR3 sequence reads: CASSFSPEAFF. The CDR3 DNA is TGTGCCAGCAGCTTTAGCCCTGAAGCTTTCTTT. This chain uses TRBV7-9 with TRBJ1-1; D is uncertain. Germline loops: CDR1 SEHNR, CDR2 FQNEAQ (reference sequence). This CDR3 region has 11 residues. V was shortened by 3 bases and J by 6 bases, with 5 bases between the two germline ends.

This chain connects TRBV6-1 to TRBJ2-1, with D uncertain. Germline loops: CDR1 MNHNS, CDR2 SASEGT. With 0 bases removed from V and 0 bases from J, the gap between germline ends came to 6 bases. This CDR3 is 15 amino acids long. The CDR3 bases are TGTGCCAGCAGTGAAGCTCATAGCTCCTACAATGAGCAGTTCTTC. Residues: CASSEAHSSYNEQFF.